This TCR beta chain stems from a study of regulatory T cells in long-lasting Graves disease. CDR3-region Arm-PCR and iRepertoire HTBI primers produced the TCR beta libraries. TCRdb re-called the multiplex PCR reads with MiXCR, one entry per CDR3 protein. The data hold 600,000 to 650,000 distinct CDR3 sequences, with about 16% observed a single time. Time point specified: newly diagnosed GD, antithyroid drugs for less than 3 months. PBMCs were the source of the RNA used for TCR sequencing. The CDR3 runs 16 residues. Germline V gene data show CDR1 as LNHNV and CDR2 as YYDKDF (reference sequence). In regard to this clonotype: A much more abundant neighbour one base away suggests this may be a read error.

The same data also contributed to another study, on T cells in Graves' hyperthyroidism and ophthalmopathy. Per that paper: Patients between 18 and 65 years old had hyperthyroidism, newly diagnosed and lasting under 2 months. Ophthalmopathy and stable hyperthyroidism were told apart by a 13 V-J model.

This specimen consisted of peripheral blood mononuclear cells (PBMCs), obtained at new diagnosis, from a patient treated with antithyroid drugs. The TCR originated in a woman in her twenties or thirties with Graves disease. The gene calls are TRBV15 and TRBJ1-4; D possibly corresponds to TRBD1 (6 bases). This CDR3 reads CATSRVRGATNEKLSF. CDR3 sequence (DNA): TGTGCCACCAGCAGAGTCAGGGGTGCAACTAATGAAAAACTGTCTTTT.